Listed below are T cell receptor beta chains from one sample, sequenced in a study of blood T cells in healthy people across ages. TCRdb analysed the 5' RACE reads with MiXCR anew, one entry per CDR3 protein. The data hold about a million distinct CDR3 sequences, with roughly 51% observed a single time. Sequenced material: blood. These TCRs come from a woman in her sixties or seventies in good health. Each CDR3 is given with its conserved first and last residue. Each record gives: V gene, J gene, clone size, D gene, CDR3 DNA, CDR3 protein. The D gene is left open where the match is weak. Not every row has a clone size; where given, it reads once, few, many or a size class.

V gene: TRBV14
J gene: TRBJ2-3
clone size: NA
D gene: NA
CDR3 DNA: TGTGCCAGCAGCCAAGGACTTTTCACAGATACGCAGTATTTT
CDR3 protein: CASSQGLFTDTQYF

V gene: TRBV15
J gene: TRBJ1-4
clone size: NA
D gene: NA
CDR3 DNA: TGTGCCACGAGCCCCGCGTCGATAGAAAAACTGTTTTTT
CDR3 protein: CATSPASIEKLFF

V gene: TRBV11-2
J gene: TRBJ2-7
clone size: NA
D gene: NA
CDR3 DNA: TGTGCCAGCAGATCAGTTAAGGGGGTACCCTACGAGCAGTACTTC
CDR3 protein: CASRSVKGVPYEQYF

V gene: TRBV29-1
J gene: TRBJ2-1
clone size: NA
D gene: TRBD2
CDR3 DNA: TGCAGCGTTGCCGGGACTAGCGGGAGTGGTGAGCAGTTCTTC
CDR3 protein: CSVAGTSGSGEQFF

V gene: TRBV20-1
J gene: TRBJ1-2
clone size: once
D gene: NA
CDR3 DNA: TGCAGTGCTAGTAAAATTGGGGATGGCTACACCTTC
CDR3 protein: CSASKIGDGYTF

V gene: TRBV7-9
J gene: TRBJ2-2
clone size: NA
D gene: NA
CDR3 DNA: TGTGCCAGCAGCTTCTCCGACAGAATAATACCCATGGCCGGGGAGCTGTTTTTT
CDR3 protein: CASSFSDRIIPMAGELFF

V gene: TRBV6-2/TRBV6-3
J gene: TRBJ2-5
clone size: once
D gene: TRBD2
CDR3 DNA: TGTGCCGAATCCCCTAGCGGGAGGGGGCAAGAGACCCAGTACTTC
CDR3 protein: CAESPSGRGQETQYF

V gene: TRBV6-5
J gene: TRBJ2-7
clone size: few
D gene: TRBD1
CDR3 DNA: TGTGCCAGCAGTACCTTGGACAGGAGCTACGAGCAGTACTTC
CDR3 protein: CASSTLDRSYEQYF

V gene: TRBV25-1
J gene: TRBJ1-2
clone size: NA
D gene: TRBD1
CDR3 DNA: TGTGCCAGCAGTGAAGCCGGGACAGGGTACTATGGCTACACCTTC
CDR3 protein: CASSEAGTGYYGYTF

V gene: TRBV10-3
J gene: TRBJ2-7
clone size: NA
D gene: NA
CDR3 DNA: TGTGCCATCAGGATAGGGGATGACTACGAGCAGTACTTC
CDR3 protein: CAIRIGDDYEQYF

V gene: TRBV29-1
J gene: TRBJ2-2
clone size: few
D gene: NA
CDR3 DNA: TGCAGCGTTGGACAGACCACCGGGGAGCTGTTTTTT
CDR3 protein: CSVGQTTGELFF

V gene: TRBV24-1
J gene: TRBJ2-5
clone size: NA
D gene: NA
CDR3 DNA: TGTGCCACCAGTGAAAATTATCCAGGGACCCAGTACTTC
CDR3 protein: CATSENYPGTQYF

V gene: TRBV20-1
J gene: TRBJ2-1
clone size: NA
D gene: NA
CDR3 DNA: TGCAGTGCCGACCTTAGGATTTTGGTTAGTGAGCAGTTCTTC
CDR3 protein: CSADLRILVSEQFF

V gene: TRBV5-1
J gene: TRBJ2-1
clone size: NA
D gene: TRBD2
CDR3 DNA: TGCGCCAGCAGCTCAGAAGCGGGAAAGCAGTTCTTC
CDR3 protein: CASSSEAGKQFF

V gene: TRBV20-1
J gene: TRBJ2-7
clone size: few
D gene: NA
CDR3 DNA: TGCAGTGCTAGAGGGGCGGTCCTGGAGCAGTACTTC
CDR3 protein: CSARGAVLEQYF